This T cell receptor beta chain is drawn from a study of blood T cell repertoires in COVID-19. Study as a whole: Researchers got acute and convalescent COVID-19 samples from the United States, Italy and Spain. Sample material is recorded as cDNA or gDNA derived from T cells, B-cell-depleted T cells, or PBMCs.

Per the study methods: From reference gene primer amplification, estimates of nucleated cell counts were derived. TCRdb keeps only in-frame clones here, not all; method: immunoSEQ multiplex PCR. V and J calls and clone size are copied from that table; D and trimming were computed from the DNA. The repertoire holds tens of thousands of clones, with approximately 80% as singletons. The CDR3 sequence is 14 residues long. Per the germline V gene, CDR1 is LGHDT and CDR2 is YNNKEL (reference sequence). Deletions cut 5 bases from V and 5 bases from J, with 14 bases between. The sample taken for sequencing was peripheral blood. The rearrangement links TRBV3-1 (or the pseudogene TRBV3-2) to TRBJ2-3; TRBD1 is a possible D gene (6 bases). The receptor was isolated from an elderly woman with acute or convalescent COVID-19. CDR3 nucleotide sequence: TGTGCCAGCAGCTTGGACAGAACCGGAGATACGCAGTATTTT. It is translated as CASSLDRTGDTQYF.